The 2 T cell receptor beta chains below all came from one sample that was sequenced in a study of OX40 agonist ivuxolimab in advanced cancers. Repertoires were generated with immunoSEQ multiplex PCR, while TCRdb's copy carries only in-frame clones and drops some. This table holds some 81,000 clones, around 87% found once. The sequencing used CD4+ or CD8+ T cells sorted from blood, collected in a trial of the OX40 agonist ivuxolimab. These receptors all stem from an adult with an advanced solid tumor such as melanoma, head and neck, liver or kidney cancer.

This clone was recorded once. The gene calls are TRBV18 and TRBJ1-2, with D perhaps matching TRBD1 (6 bases). The CDR3 has 15 residues. The germline V and J ends were trimmed by 0 bases and 7 bases, with 15 bases remaining between them. Germline-derived CDR1 and CDR2 are KGHSH and LQKENI. The CDR3 region is CASSPPSTGMGGYTF. In DNA form, the CDR3 reads TGTGCCAGCTCACCACCAAGTACAGGGATGGGTGGCTACACCTTC.

The chain has TRBV19 and TRBJ1-1, with D uncertain. The CDR3 extends over 14 amino acids. With 10 bases removed from V and 5 bases from J, the gap between germline ends came to 20 bases. Per the germline V gene, CDR1 is LNHDA and CDR2 is SQIVND (reference sequence). CDR3 nucleotides: TGTGCCACCAGTCCAGCAGGTAGGAGGACTGAAGCTTTCTTT. Amino acid sequence: CATSPAGRRTEAFF.